The rows below give T cell receptor beta chains drawn from one sample of a study of cytomegalovirus exposure and HLA in healthy donors. TCRdb's table, derived via immunoSEQ multiplex PCR, lists solely in-frame clones and lacks some. Of 90,000 to 95,000 clones listed, around 80% are singletons. The specimen sequenced was PBMCs. The receptors come from a male donor in good health and CMV-seropositive. Both conserved end residues are part of each CDR3. D genes are given only for firm matches. Only some rows state a clone size, as once, few, many or a class for expanded clones.

v_gene,len,abundance,j_gene,d_gene,CDR3aa,CDR3nt
TRBV10-1,14,few,TRBJ2-7,-,CASSMGQGNYEQYF,TGCGCCAGCAGTATGGGGCAGGGGAACTACGAGCAGTACTTC
TRBV28,16,-,TRBJ1-5,TRBD1,CASRQAGTVGFQPQHF,TGTGCCAGCAGACAAGCCGGGACAGTGGGTTTTCAGCCCCAGCATTTT
TRBV18,13,-,TRBJ2-5,-,CASSPGLGETQYF,TGTGCCAGCTCACCAGGGCTTGGAGAGACCCAGTACTTC
TRBV9,14,-,TRBJ2-7,-,CASSVSGAGYEQYF,TGTGCCAGCAGCGTATCCGGGGCGGGGTACGAGCAGTACTTC
TRBV18,17,-,TRBJ1-1,-,CASSPGEEFPRGTEAFF,TGTGCCAGCTCACCAGGGGAAGAGTTCCCCAGGGGTACTGAAGCTTTCTTT
TRBV28,13,-,TRBJ2-3,-,CASSFPDRGPQYF,TGTGCCAGCAGTTTCCCGGACAGAGGTCCGCAGTATTTT
TRBV5-4,13,-,TRBJ1-2,TRBD1,CASGLGQGAGYTF,TGTGCCAGCGGTCTGGGACAGGGGGCTGGCTACACCTTC
TRBV6-1,15,few,TRBJ2-7,TRBD2,CASSEQASGPYEQYF,TGTGCCAGCAGTGAACAGGCTAGCGGACCCTACGAGCAGTACTTC
TRBV12-5,16,-,TRBJ2-2,TRBD1,CASGPWGQVTTGELFF,TGTGCTAGTGGGCCCTGGGGACAGGTGACCACCGGGGAGCTGTTTTTT
TRBV5-1,16,-,TRBJ1-5,-,CASSPGGENSNQPQHF,TGCGCCAGCAGCCCCGGCGGGGAAAATAGCAATCAGCCCCAGCATTTT
TRBV28,15,-,TRBJ1-5,TRBD1,CASSFKDRGGQPQHF,TGTGCCAGCAGTTTTAAGGACAGGGGAGGTCAGCCCCAGCATTTT
TRBV7-6,17,-,TRBJ2-3,-,CASSLGSLGRNTDTQYF,TGTGCCAGCAGCTTAGGGTCTTTGGGGCGGAATACAGATACGCAGTATTTT
TRBV4-1,17,-,TRBJ2-7,TRBD2,CASSPNPYSGSSYEQYF,TGCGCCAGCAGCCCTAACCCCTACAGCGGGAGCTCCTACGAGCAGTACTTC
TRBV5-1,15,-,TRBJ2-1,-,CASSFESRGYNEQFF,TGCGCCAGCAGCTTTGAGAGCAGGGGCTACAATGAGCAGTTCTTC
TRBV27,15,-,TRBJ1-2,TRBD1,CASRSGTVASNGYTF,TGTGCCAGCAGGTCCGGGACAGTGGCCTCCAATGGCTACACCTTC
TRBV7-9,12,-,TRBJ2-2,-,CASSWGDGELFF,TGTGCCAGCAGCTGGGGAGATGGGGAGCTGTTTTTT
TRBV25-1,14,-,TRBJ2-5,-,CASSRTTGTETQYF,TGTGCCAGCAGTCGAACAACAGGCACGGAGACCCAGTACTTC
TRBV11-2,16,-,TRBJ2-5,TRBD2,CASSLGSSGRGETQYF,TGTGCCAGCAGCTTAGGGTCTAGCGGGAGGGGAGAGACCCAGTACTTC
TRBV29-1,14,-,TRBJ2-2,-,CSVGAALGTGELFF,TGCAGCGTGGGGGCCGCGCTTGGCACCGGGGAGCTGTTTTTT
TRBV27,16,-,TRBJ2-7,TRBD1,CASSDRVLGGSYEQYF,TGTGCCAGCAGTGACAGGGTCCTAGGGGGCTCCTACGAGCAGTACTTC
TRBV19,14,-,TRBJ2-7,TRBD2,CASSMASGPYEQYF,TGTGCCAGTAGTATGGCTAGCGGACCCTACGAGCAGTACTTC
TRBV5-6,14,-,TRBJ2-2,TRBD1,CASIRTGTTGELFF,TGTGCCAGCATCCGGACAGGGACCACCGGGGAGCTGTTTTTT
TRBV9,12,-,TRBJ2-7,-,CASAGGAGEQYF,TGTGCCAGCGCTGGGGGTGCGGGGGAGCAGTACTTC
TRBV11-2,14,-,TRBJ2-3,TRBD1,CASSTMTGADTQYF,TGTGCCAGCAGCACAATGACAGGGGCGGATACGCAGTATTTT
TRBV5-6,13,-,TRBJ1-2,-,CASSLVMGSGYTF,TGTGCCAGCAGCTTGGTTATGGGCTCTGGCTACACCTTC
TRBV5-3,13,-,TRBJ1-3,-,CARPQGPGNTIYF,TGTGCCAGACCCCAGGGTCCTGGAAACACCATATATTTT
TRBV19,19,-,TRBJ2-1,TRBD2,CASSIVAGLAGGSYNEQFF,TGTGCCAGTAGTATAGTTGCGGGACTAGCGGGAGGTTCCTACAATGAGCAGTTCTTC
TRBV7-2,15,-,TRBJ1-6,TRBD1,CASSQQGGGNSPLHF,TGTGCCAGCAGCCAACAGGGGGGAGGTAATTCACCCCTCCACTTT
TRBV19,14,-,TRBJ1-5,-,CASSQLGGDQPQHF,TGTGCCAGTAGTCAGCTCGGGGGAGATCAGCCCCAGCATTTT
TRBV5-5,17,-,TRBJ2-3,TRBD2,CASSLAITSGSPDTQYF,TGTGCCAGCAGCTTGGCCATAACTAGCGGGAGCCCGGATACGCAGTATTTT
TRBV30,13,-,TRBJ1-2,-,CAWSVRGFEGYTF,TGTGCCTGGAGTGTACGAGGTTTTGAGGGCTACACCTTC
TRBV6-4,14,-,TRBJ2-2,-,CASSRQGNTGELFF,TGTGCCAGCAGTCGGCAGGGGAACACCGGGGAGCTGTTTTTT
TRBV19,15,-,TRBJ1-2,TRBD1,CASSIVGTGSYGYTF,TGTGCCAGTAGTATTGTGGGGACAGGGAGCTATGGCTACACCTTC
TRBV19,14,-,TRBJ1-6,-,CASRSRGEVSPLHF,TGTGCCAGTAGGAGCAGGGGAGAGGTGTCACCCCTCCACTTT
TRBV2,14,-,TRBJ1-5,-,CASMSGGAGQPQHF,TGTGCCAGCATGAGTGGGGGGGCAGGACAGCCCCAGCATTTT
TRBV4-2,16,-,TRBJ2-7,-,CASSQDNRANSYEQYF,TGTGCCAGCAGCCAAGACAACAGGGCCAATTCCTACGAGCAGTACTTC
TRBV5-1,14,-,TRBJ1-5,-,CASSFDTGDQPQHF,TGCGCCAGCAGCTTCGACACAGGCGATCAGCCCCAGCATTTT
TRBV18,17,-,TRBJ2-5,-,CASSPIVRGQSKETQYF,TGTGCCAGCTCACCAATCGTCCGCGGCCAGAGCAAAGAGACCCAGTACTTC
TRBV10-3,15,-,TRBJ2-7,-,CAISGGRAGSYEQYF,TGTGCCATCAGCGGGGGTCGGGCCGGCTCCTACGAGCAGTACTTC
TRBV5-1,14,-,TRBJ2-5,TRBD2,CASSLFPGGETQYF,TGCGCCAGCAGCTTGTTCCCGGGGGGAGAGACCCAGTACTTC
TRBV5-1,16,-,TRBJ1-2,TRBD1,CASSHGTGLINYGYTF,TGCGCCAGCAGCCATGGGACAGGGCTCATAAACTATGGCTACACCTTC
TRBV7-3,18,-,TRBJ1-2,-,CASSLGRSRPPYLYGYTF,TGTGCCAGCAGCTTAGGTAGGTCCAGGCCCCCGTACCTCTATGGCTACACCTTC
TRBV2,15,-,TRBJ2-7,TRBD2,CASSEARGLVGEQYF,TGTGCCAGCAGTGAAGCGCGAGGACTAGTTGGTGAGCAGTACTTC
TRBV27,14,-,TRBJ2-3,TRBD1,CASSFSTGADTQYF,TGTGCCAGCAGCTTTTCGACAGGGGCGGATACGCAGTATTTT
TRBV19,13,-,TRBJ2-7,-,CASSERSTYEQYF,TGTGCCAGTAGTGAGCGGTCCACCTACGAGCAGTACTTC
TRBV7-9,16,-,TRBJ2-7,-,CASSGLKRDRAYEQYF,TGTGCCAGCAGCGGACTAAAACGGGACAGAGCCTACGAGCAGTACTTC
TRBV5-5,15,-,TRBJ2-7,-,CASTDTGKSSYEQYF,TGTGCCAGCACAGATACAGGGAAGAGCTCCTACGAGCAGTACTTC
TRBV16,14,-,TRBJ2-4,-,CASSQNPEANIQYF,TGTGCCAGCAGCCAAAACCCAGAGGCAAACATTCAGTACTTC
TRBV5-1,13,few,TRBJ1-1,-,CASSGPGYTEAFF,TGCGCCAGCAGCGGACCAGGGTACACTGAAGCTTTCTTT
TRBV15,15,-,TRBJ1-1,TRBD1,CATSGRDRVGTEAFF,TGTGCCACCAGCGGTAGGGACAGGGTAGGCACTGAAGCTTTCTTT